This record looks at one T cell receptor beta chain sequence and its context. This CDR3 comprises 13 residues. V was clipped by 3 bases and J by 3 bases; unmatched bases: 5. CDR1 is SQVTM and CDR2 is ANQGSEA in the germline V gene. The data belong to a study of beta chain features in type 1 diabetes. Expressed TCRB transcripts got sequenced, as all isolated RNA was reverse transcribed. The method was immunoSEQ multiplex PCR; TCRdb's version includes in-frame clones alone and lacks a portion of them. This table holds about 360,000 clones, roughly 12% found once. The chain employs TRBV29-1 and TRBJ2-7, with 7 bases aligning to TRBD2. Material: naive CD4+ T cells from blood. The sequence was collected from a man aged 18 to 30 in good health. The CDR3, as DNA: TGCAGCGTTGATCGGGGAGGGGACTACGAGCAGTACTTC. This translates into CSVDRGGDYEQYF.